What follows is one T cell receptor (beta chain) and its context. This entry comes from a study of regulatory T cells in long-lasting Graves disease. The TCR beta library used iRepertoire HTBI primers with Arm-PCR amplification of CDR3. Via MiXCR, TCRdb re-called the multiplex PCR reads, giving one row per CDR3 protein. The profile shows about 430,000 distinct CDR3 sequences, roughly 15% of them singletons. Documented time point: newly diagnosed GD, antithyroid drugs for less than 3 months. RNA extracted from PBMCs served as the sequencing template. V lost 2 bases and J lost 2, with 10 bases in between. This CDR3 contains 15 residues. Per the germline V gene, CDR1 is MNHNS and CDR2 is SASEGT. The same data also contributed to another study, on T cells in Graves' hyperthyroidism and ophthalmopathy.

The chain couples TRBV6-1 to TRBJ2-1; a weak D match, TRBD2 (5 bases). The receptor was derived from a woman in her forties with Graves disease. The sample here was peripheral blood mononuclear cells (PBMCs), taken at new diagnosis, from a patient treated with antithyroid drugs. The CDR3 nucleotides are TGTGCCAGCAGTGAATACCTCGGGGCCTACAATGAGCAGTTCTTC. Translated: CASSEYLGAYNEQFF.